The rows below give T cell receptor beta chains drawn from one sample of a study of shared clonotypes between healthy human individuals. Clones were sequenced by immunoSEQ multiplex PCR, and TCRdb holds only the in-frame ones, with some missing. The table includes about 2.4 million clones, roughly 93% detected once. The source material was naive CD4+ T cells from PBMCs. The source of these receptors is a man between 18 and 29 years old in good health. Some clones in this sample may be carry-over from other donors' samples. Each CDR3 is given with its conserved first and last residue. The order of the fields is CDR3 protein, CDR3 DNA, V gene, J gene, D gene, clone size. D genes are given only for firm matches. Clone size is not always given. Where it is, it says once, few, many or a class for expanded clones.

CDR3aa: CASSLRGEKLFF; CDR3nt: TGTGCCAGCAGTTTAAGGGGAGAAAAACTGTTTTTT; v_gene: TRBV28; j_gene: TRBJ1-4; d_gene: NA; abundance: NA
CDR3aa: CASSLALGPQYQETQYF; CDR3nt: TGTGCCAGCAGCTTAGCCCTCGGACCGCAGTACCAAGAGACCCAGTACTTC; v_gene: TRBV7-2; j_gene: TRBJ2-5; d_gene: NA; abundance: NA
CDR3aa: CAWSGGGSWATGELFF; CDR3nt: TGTGCCTGGAGTGGGGGGGGATCCTGGGCCACCGGGGAGCTGTTTTTT; v_gene: TRBV30; j_gene: TRBJ2-2; d_gene: TRBD2; abundance: once
CDR3aa: CASSPPGSTYTF; CDR3nt: TGTGCCAGCAGCCCCCCAGGCAGTACCTACACCTTC; v_gene: TRBV7-9; j_gene: TRBJ1-2; d_gene: NA; abundance: few
CDR3aa: CASSFSGTTTDTQYF; CDR3nt: TGTGCCAGCAGCTTCTCCGGGACCACCACAGATACGCAGTATTTT; v_gene: TRBV7-2; j_gene: TRBJ2-3; d_gene: NA; abundance: NA
CDR3aa: CASSPPDRVKGYTF; CDR3nt: TGTGCCAGCTCACCACCCGACAGGGTTAAGGGCTACACCTTC; v_gene: TRBV18; j_gene: TRBJ1-2; d_gene: TRBD1; abundance: once
CDR3aa: CASSLMLFTDTIYF; CDR3nt: TGTGCCAGCAGCTTAATGCTTTTTACGGACACCATATATTTT; v_gene: TRBV13; j_gene: TRBJ1-3; d_gene: NA; abundance: NA
CDR3aa: CASSTPPGAGNQPQHF; CDR3nt: TGTGCCAGCAGTACCCCCCCCGGGGCGGGTAATCAGCCCCAGCATTTT; v_gene: TRBV28; j_gene: TRBJ1-5; d_gene: NA; abundance: NA
CDR3aa: CASSFPWRVGYTF; CDR3nt: TGTGCCAGCAGTTTTCCCTGGAGGGTTGGCTACACCTTC; v_gene: TRBV28; j_gene: TRBJ1-2; d_gene: NA; abundance: NA
CDR3aa: CASSLVVGDASEQYF; CDR3nt: TGTGCCAGCAGCTTGGTGGTGGGGGATGCCTCCGAGCAGTACTTC; v_gene: TRBV5-4; j_gene: TRBJ2-7; d_gene: NA; abundance: NA
CDR3aa: CASSLGTGITDTQYF; CDR3nt: TGTGCCAGCAGTCTAGGGACAGGGATCACAGATACGCAGTATTTT; v_gene: TRBV2; j_gene: TRBJ2-3; d_gene: TRBD1; abundance: NA
CDR3aa: CAYREGNTIYF; CDR3nt: TGTGCTTACCGGGAGGGAAACACCATATATTTT; v_gene: TRBV28; j_gene: TRBJ1-3; d_gene: NA; abundance: NA
CDR3aa: CASSYYGTPLNTGELFF; CDR3nt: TGTGCCAGCAGCTATTATGGGACTCCACTGAACACCGGGGAGCTGTTTTTT; v_gene: TRBV11-2; j_gene: TRBJ2-2; d_gene: NA; abundance: NA
CDR3aa: CASSPSGGVYEQYF; CDR3nt: TGTGCCAGCAGCCCTAGCGGAGGGGTATACGAGCAGTACTTC; v_gene: TRBV28; j_gene: TRBJ2-7; d_gene: TRBD2; abundance: NA
CDR3aa: CASSLMGADLTEAFF; CDR3nt: TGTGCCAGCAGCTTAATGGGGGCAGACCTAACTGAAGCTTTCTTT; v_gene: TRBV7-3; j_gene: TRBJ1-1; d_gene: NA; abundance: NA
CDR3aa: CASSQFRAQAFF; CDR3nt: TGTGCCAGTAGTCAATTCAGGGCCCAAGCTTTCTTT; v_gene: TRBV19; j_gene: TRBJ1-1; d_gene: NA; abundance: NA
CDR3aa: CASSLWLARNEQFF; CDR3nt: TGTGCCAGCAGCTTATGGCTAGCCCGGAATGAGCAGTTCTTC; v_gene: TRBV11-2; j_gene: TRBJ2-1; d_gene: NA; abundance: NA
CDR3aa: CASSLRGQGEAFF; CDR3nt: TGTGCCAGCAGTTTAAGAGGGCAGGGCGAAGCTTTCTTT; v_gene: TRBV27; j_gene: TRBJ1-1; d_gene: NA; abundance: NA
CDR3aa: CASSLEGTVNTEAFF; CDR3nt: TGTGCCAGCAGCTTGGAAGGGACAGTCAACACTGAAGCTTTCTTT; v_gene: TRBV5-4; j_gene: TRBJ1-1; d_gene: TRBD1; abundance: NA
CDR3aa: CASTEFNYGYTF; CDR3nt: TGTGCCAGCACTGAGTTTAACTATGGCTACACCTTC; v_gene: TRBV6-1; j_gene: TRBJ1-2; d_gene: NA; abundance: NA
CDR3aa: CASSLGQGAHEQYF; CDR3nt: TGTGCCAGCAGCTTGGGACAGGGCGCCCACGAGCAGTACTTC; v_gene: TRBV7-3; j_gene: TRBJ2-7; d_gene: TRBD1; abundance: NA
CDR3aa: CASSQDWGEGRRETQYF; CDR3nt: TGCGCCAGCAGCCAAGATTGGGGAGAAGGGAGGAGAGAGACCCAGTACTTC; v_gene: TRBV4-1; j_gene: TRBJ2-5; d_gene: NA; abundance: NA
CDR3aa: CASSPRGSGSTDTQYF; CDR3nt: TGTGCCAGCTCACCGCGCGGGAGCGGAAGCACAGATACGCAGTATTTT; v_gene: TRBV18; j_gene: TRBJ2-3; d_gene: TRBD2; abundance: NA
CDR3aa: CSVPGAVTKGIQYF; CDR3nt: TGCAGCGTGCCTGGGGCAGTAACAAAGGGCATTCAGTACTTC; v_gene: TRBV29-1; j_gene: TRBJ2-4; d_gene: NA; abundance: NA
CDR3aa: CASTTPEAGSREKLFF; CDR3nt: TGTGCCAGCACCACCCCGGAGGCAGGGAGTAGAGAAAAACTGTTTTTT; v_gene: TRBV28; j_gene: TRBJ1-4; d_gene: NA; abundance: NA
CDR3aa: CASSFGWGDGYTF; CDR3nt: TGTGCCAGCAGTTTTGGTTGGGGGGATGGCTACACCTTC; v_gene: TRBV27; j_gene: TRBJ1-2; d_gene: NA; abundance: once
CDR3aa: CASSLLSSGNDEQYF; CDR3nt: TGTGCCAGCAGTTTATTGAGTAGCGGGAACGACGAGCAGTACTTC; v_gene: TRBV28; j_gene: TRBJ2-7; d_gene: TRBD2; abundance: NA
CDR3aa: CASSPETGVYGYTF; CDR3nt: TGTGCCAGCAGTCCCGAGACAGGGGTCTATGGCTACACCTTC; v_gene: TRBV28; j_gene: TRBJ1-2; d_gene: TRBD1; abundance: NA
CDR3aa: CASSLGGQPQHF; CDR3nt: TGTGCCAGCAGCTTAGGAGGTCAGCCCCAGCATTTT; v_gene: TRBV7-2; j_gene: TRBJ1-5; d_gene: NA; abundance: NA
CDR3aa: CASSTRQETQYF; CDR3nt: TGTGCCAGCAGTACGAGACAAGAGACCCAGTACTTC; v_gene: TRBV7-2; j_gene: TRBJ2-5; d_gene: NA; abundance: NA
CDR3aa: CASSPGQGQSYGYTF; CDR3nt: TGTGCCAGCAGTCCAGGACAGGGGCAGTCCTATGGCTACACCTTC; v_gene: TRBV28; j_gene: TRBJ1-2; d_gene: TRBD1; abundance: few
CDR3aa: CASSLEGRSNEKLFF; CDR3nt: TGCGCCAGCAGCTTGGAGGGCAGGTCTAATGAAAAACTGTTTTTT; v_gene: TRBV5-1; j_gene: TRBJ1-4; d_gene: NA; abundance: NA
CDR3aa: CASSLKASRSYEQYF; CDR3nt: TGTGCCAGCAGTTTAAAGGCTAGTCGGTCCTACGAGCAGTACTTC; v_gene: TRBV28; j_gene: TRBJ2-7; d_gene: NA; abundance: NA
CDR3aa: CVANRVLNTEAFF; CDR3nt: TGTGTAGCCAACAGGGTTTTGAACACTGAAGCTTTCTTT; v_gene: TRBV6-1; j_gene: TRBJ1-1; d_gene: NA; abundance: few
CDR3aa: CASSEVWKSGRAYEQYF; CDR3nt: TGTGCCAGCAGTGAAGTATGGAAAAGCGGGAGGGCTTACGAGCAGTACTTC; v_gene: TRBV6-1; j_gene: TRBJ2-7; d_gene: TRBD2; abundance: NA
CDR3aa: CASSLGPEETQYF; CDR3nt: TGTGCCAGCAGCTTGGGCCCCGAGGAGACCCAGTACTTC; v_gene: TRBV5-4; j_gene: TRBJ2-5; d_gene: NA; abundance: NA
CDR3aa: CASSPRLAGAYNEQFF; CDR3nt: TGTGCCAGCAGCCCCCGACTAGCGGGAGCCTACAATGAGCAGTTCTTC; v_gene: TRBV7-9; j_gene: TRBJ2-1; d_gene: TRBD2; abundance: NA
CDR3aa: CASSEQGDYGYTF; CDR3nt: TGTGCCAGCAGTGAACAAGGGGACTATGGCTACACCTTC; v_gene: TRBV6-1; j_gene: TRBJ1-2; d_gene: NA; abundance: NA
CDR3aa: CASSVRQGSLDTQYF; CDR3nt: TGTGCCAGTAGTGTACGACAGGGGTCATTAGATACGCAGTATTTT; v_gene: TRBV19; j_gene: TRBJ2-3; d_gene: TRBD1; abundance: NA
CDR3aa: CASSMGSTDTQYF; CDR3nt: TGTGCCAGTAGTATGGGCAGCACAGATACGCAGTATTTT; v_gene: TRBV19; j_gene: TRBJ2-3; d_gene: NA; abundance: NA